A single sample is the source of the 4 T cell receptor beta chains below, sequenced in a study of blood T cells in healthy people across ages. Primers used in a second PCR of roughly 6 to 11 cycles were a sample-barcoded 5' primer and a J-beta primer mix. TCRdb fed the 5' RACE reads into MiXCR, producing one record per CDR3 protein. The data hold about 750,000 distinct CDR3 sequences, with about 55% observed a single time. Material: blood. The receptors originated from a man at least 80 years old in good health.

This clonotype turned up a few times. The chain employs TRBV29-1 and TRBJ2-1; the D is unclear. Trimming took 3 bases from V and 9 from J, leaving 3 bases between them. The CDR3 covers 9 residues. Per the germline V gene, CDR1 is SQVTM and CDR2 is ANQGSEA. Here the CDR3 reads CSVDSEQFF. The CDR3 coding sequence is TGCAGCGTTGATAGTGAGCAGTTCTTC.

This chain joins TRBV5-1 and TRBJ2-6; 8 bases line up with TRBD1. V lost 5 bases, J lost 0 bases, and 10 bases stayed unmatched. This CDR3 has 18 residues. Per the germline V gene, CDR1 is SGHRS and CDR2 is YFSETQ. CDR3 DNA: TGCGCCAGCAGACCGACGGGACAGGTTAACTCTGGGGCCAACGTCCTGACTTTC. Amino acids: CASRPTGQVNSGANVLTF.

The CDR3 DNA follows: TGTGCCAGCAGACCCCAGGGGTTGATGAACACTGAAGCTTTCTTT. It specifies CASRPQGLMNTEAFF. The chain combines TRBV2 with TRBJ1-1; D might be TRBD1 (6 bases). In germline, CDR1 is SNHLY, CDR2 FYNNEI. V gave up 6 bases and J gave up 0 bases, with 14 bases separating them. This CDR3 is 15 amino acids long.

Here the CDR3 reads CSVGRWAGKTQYF. The CDR3 DNA reads TGCAGCGTTGGAAGGTGGGCCGGAAAGACCCAGTACTTC. The chain couples TRBV29-1 to TRBJ2-5, with unresolved D. V was shortened by 4 bases and J by 6 bases, with 15 bases between the two germline ends. The germline gives CDR1 SQVTM, CDR2 ANQGSEA. This CDR3 has 13 amino acids.